The 27 T cell receptor beta chains presented below share a single source sample, sequenced in a study of T cells after yellow fever vaccination (dated by TCRdb to about 2019). Receptors were amplified or captured by 5' RACE. Sequenced using an Illumina NovaSeq 6000. TCRdb passed the public sequencing reads through fastp at Q25 and MiXCR, retaining productive beta sequences. Duplicate CDR3 protein sequences are folded into a single record with the most common DNA and genes. The sample has 310,000 or so distinct CDR3 sequences on record, less than 4.5% of them singletons. 20% to 30% of the sample is in the top ten clones. The intended sense of this specimen's treatment or condition label: live attenuated yellow fever vaccine strain. Sequenced material: PBMCs, taken on the day of the yellow fever booster vaccination. The receptor source for this set is a man aged 18 to 30 who received the YFV17D yellow fever vaccine.

This clonotype came up many times. The chain combines TRBV18 with TRBJ1-1, with 12 bases matching TRBD1. Looked up from germline, CDR1 is KGHSH and CDR2 is LQKENI. V was pared by 5 bases and J by 4 bases, with 5 bases of the junction left unmatched. CDR3 length: 15 residues. In DNA, the CDR3 is TGTGCCAGCTCAGGGACAGGGGGCCGGAGCACTGAAGCTTTCTTT. Its protein product is CASSGTGGRSTEAFF.

The CDR3 is CASSFRYGEGAFF. In DNA, the CDR3 is TGTGCCAGCAGCTTCCGATATGGCGAGGGAGCTTTCTTT. The J gene is TRBJ1-1, the V gene TRBV7-6; D uncertain. CDR3 length equals 13 residues. Trimming took 3 bases from V and 10 from J, leaving 15 bases between them. CDR1 is SGHVS, CDR2 FNYEAQ, per germline.

The chain links TRBV18 to TRBJ1-1; 8 bases are a match to TRBD1. CDR1 is KGHSH and CDR2 is LQKENI in the germline V gene. V was clipped by 2 bases and J by 6 bases; unmatched bases: 2. The CDR3 has 13 amino acids. CDR3 DNA: TGTGCCAGCTCACCAACGACAGGGGCTGAAGCTTTCTTT. Translating it yields CASSPTTGAEAFF.

This clonotype has ten or more counts. This chain uses TRBV5-1 with TRBJ1-2; D gene unclear. Trimming removed 0 bases from V and 4 bases from J, with 10 bases in between. CDR1 is SGHRS, CDR2 YFSETQ, per germline. The CDR3 has 14 amino acids. CDR3 in amino acids: CASSLGGSGYGYTF. CDR3 coding DNA: TGCGCCAGCAGCTTGGGCGGTTCTGGCTATGGCTACACCTTC.

The table lists this clonotype with a few counts. The chain has TRBV12-3 or TRBV12-4 and TRBJ2-2, with a possible D match to TRBD2 (7 bases). This CDR3 is 16 amino acids long. V lost 6 bases and J 7 bases, leaving 21 bases between the germline ends. The CDR3 region has the DNA TGTGCCAGCAGCCGGTCGGGGGGCGTTCTTCACGGGGAGCTGTTTTTT. As protein: CASSRSGGVLHGELFF.

This clonotype occurred many times. The gene calls are TRBV7-6 and TRBJ2-1; 8 nucleotides align to TRBD2. With V trimmed by 5 bases and J by 10 bases, 4 bases remained unmatched. Germline CDR1 SGHVS, CDR2 FNYEAQ. The CDR3 spans 12 residues. The CDR3 DNA sequence: TGTGCCAGCAGCCTCCCGGGGGGGGAGCAGTTCTTC. It codes for CASSLPGGEQFF.

The table lists this clonotype with a few counts. The chain joins TRBV4-1 to TRBJ2-3; TRBD2 agrees at 11 bases. After removal of 3 bases from V and 2 bases from J, the junction contained 4 bases not matched to a gene. CDR1 MGHRA and CDR2 YSYEKL come from the germline V gene. This CDR3 is 16 amino acids long. CDR3 residues: CASSHRLAGFTDTQYF. The CDR3 DNA is TGCGCCAGCAGCCACCGACTAGCGGGGTTCACAGATACGCAGTATTTT.

The chain recombines TRBV21-1 with TRBJ2-7. TRBV21-1 is shown as a pseudogene. This CDR3 is 13 amino acids long. The CDR3 spells CASTEWGTREQYV. CDR3 bases: TGTGCCAGCACCGAATGGGGTACAAGGGAGCAGTACGTC.

This clonotype was seen only a few times. A read error may produce the germline difference seen at one junction end. The chain employs TRBV12-3 or TRBV12-4 and TRBJ2-3; D gene unclear. This CDR3 is built from 12 residues. CDR3 residues: CASSFNTNTQYF. The CDR3 DNA reads as TGTGCCAGCAGTTTCAACACAAATACGCAGTATTTT.

The sample holds many counts of this clonotype. This chain connects TRBV11-1 to TRBJ2-7, with D unclear. Trimming stripped 5 bases from V and 2 bases from J, with 10 bases between. This CDR3 contains 13 residues. The germline V gene encodes CDR1 SGHAT and CDR2 FQDESV (reference sequence). The CDR3 coding sequence is TGTGCCAGCAGCCAGGCCGCTACCTACGAGCAGTACTTC. As protein: CASSQAATYEQYF.

This clonotype was observed many times. This chain uses TRBV12-3 or TRBV12-4 with TRBJ2-5, with a weak D call TRBD1 (7 bases). V shed 4 bases and J shed 5 bases, with 20 bases lying between them. The CDR3 consists of 16 residues. This CDR3 reads CASSSGGGGTVETQYF. CDR3 DNA sequence: TGTGCCAGCAGTTCTGGGGGTGGCGGGACAGTCGAGACCCAGTACTTC.

The chain uses TRBV6-5 and TRBJ2-5; weak D call: TRBD1 (6 bases). Germline CDR1 MNHEY, CDR2 SVGAGI. This CDR3 has 14 residues. V was trimmed by 7 bases and J by 2 bases, leaving 14 bases between them. DNA of the CDR3: TGTGCCAGCACCAAACAGGGTCTTCAAGAGACCCAGTACTTC. Amino acid sequence: CASTKQGLQETQYF.

The chain has TRBV7-2 and TRBJ2-5; no reliable D call. Trimming pared 5 bases from V and 5 bases from J, leaving 15 bases between. The CDR3 consists of 14 residues. Germline CDR1 reads SGHTA; CDR2 reads FQGNSA. The CDR3 here is CASSRFTREETQYF. The CDR3 DNA follows: TGTGCCAGCAGCCGTTTCACGCGCGAGGAGACCCAGTACTTC.

This clonotype was counted at least ten times. This chain joins TRBV7-2 and TRBJ2-7, with TRBD1 identical over 8 bases. The CDR3 sequence is 15 residues long. The trim removed 5 bases at V and 5 bases at J, leaving 11 bases unmatched. From germline, CDR1 is SGHTA and CDR2 FQGNSA. CDR3: CASSPGGAGRNEQYF. The DNA for the CDR3 is TGTGCCAGCAGCCCAGGGGGCGCGGGGAGGAACGAGCAGTACTTC.

This clonotype has at least ten counts. This sequence joins TRBV24-1 and TRBJ2-3; the D gene is possibly TRBD1 (6 bases). The CDR3 consists of 15 residues. Germline V gene data show CDR1 as KGHDR and CDR2 as SFDVKD. V dropped 2 bases and J dropped 2 bases, with 10 bases sitting between them. The CDR3 DNA follows: TGTGCCACCAGTGATTACAGGGAGACCACAGATACGCAGTATTTT. As protein: CATSDYRETTDTQYF.

Many counts were recorded for this clonotype. The chain employs TRBV5-8 and TRBJ1-1; D possibly corresponds to TRBD1 (6 bases). The V end was cut by 7 bases, the J end by 7 bases, with 14 bases between. This CDR3 contains 12 residues. Germline CDR1 is SGHTS and CDR2 is YDEGEE. CDR3 amino acids: CASPGQRLEAFF. Written as DNA, the CDR3 is TGTGCCAGCCCTGGACAGAGGCTTGAAGCTTTCTTT.

Ten or more counts support this clonotype. The chain employs TRBV27 and TRBJ2-2; TRBD1 aligns across 9 bases. The germline V gene has CDR1 MNHEY and CDR2 SMNVEV (reference sequence). V dropped 5 bases and J dropped 3; count of bases not matched to a gene: 4. There are 15 residues in the CDR3. The CDR3 reads CASSHDRGYTGELFF. CDR3 DNA sequence: TGTGCCAGCAGTCACGACAGGGGGTACACCGGGGAGCTGTTTTTT.

The chain links TRBV2 to TRBJ2-5; D is ambiguous. V was shortened by 3 bases and J by 5 bases, with 4 bases between the two germline ends. This CDR3 comprises 11 residues. In germline, CDR1 is SNHLY, CDR2 FYNNEI. The CDR3 is CASSDWETQYF. CDR3 coding DNA: TGTGCCAGCAGTGATTGGGAGACCCAGTACTTC.

A few counts support this clonotype. The rearrangement joins TRBV7-6 to TRBJ2-3; no clear D gene. The germline gives CDR1 SGHVS, CDR2 FNYEAQ. The CDR3 has 14 amino acids. The V end lost 7 bases, the J end lost 0 bases, and 11 bases lay between the germline ends. CDR3 region: CASNSGSSTDTQYF. CDR3 sequence (DNA): TGTGCCAGCAACTCAGGCAGCAGCACAGATACGCAGTATTTT.

This clonotype has at least ten counts. This chain joins TRBV3-1 and TRBJ1-1; 7 bases match TRBD1. V trimming: 5 bases; J trimming: 1 base; junction bases outside the gene matches: 4. Germline CDR1 is LGHDT and CDR2 is YNNKEL (reference sequence). The CDR3 is 14 amino acids. The CDR3 protein is CASSSGTENTEAFF. The CDR3 DNA follows: TGTGCCAGCAGCTCTGGGACAGAGAACACTGAAGCTTTCTTT.

V usage is TRBV5-5 and J usage is TRBJ1-2; 8 nucleotides match TRBD1. This CDR3 is built from 16 residues. Trimming removed 5 bases from V and 4 bases from J; junction bases left unmatched: 13. Looked up from germline, CDR1 is SGHKS and CDR2 is YYEKEE (reference sequence). For the CDR3, the DNA is TGTGCCAGCAGTCCAGTCCCGACAGGGGCGACCTATGGCTACACCTTC. It translates to CASSPVPTGATYGYTF.

This clonotype occurred many times. V usage is TRBV4-3 and J usage is TRBJ2-2, with unresolved D. The germline V gene encodes CDR1 LGHNA and CDR2 YSLEER. This CDR3 spans 15 amino acids. Trimming took 0 bases from V and 3 from J, leaving 8 bases between them. The CDR3 reads CASSQDTDDTGELFF. The CDR3 DNA sequence: TGCGCCAGCAGCCAAGATACAGACGACACCGGGGAGCTGTTTTTT.

This clonotype was found many times. The chain employs TRBV5-1 and TRBJ2-1; TRBD2 aligns across 15 bases. This CDR3 region has 16 residues. CDR1 is SGHRS, CDR2 YFSETQ, per germline. Germline trimming cut 4 bases from V and 3 bases from J; bases unmatched to any gene: 2. In DNA, the CDR3 is TGCGCCAGCAGCAAGGGACTAGCGGGGGGCTACAATGAGCAGTTCTTC. Translated: CASSKGLAGGYNEQFF.

The chain joins TRBV6-5 to TRBJ1-2, with D uncertain. CDR1 is MNHEY and CDR2 is SVGAGI in the germline V gene. There are 13 residues in the CDR3. Trimming left V 0 bases short and J 8 bases short, with 10 bases between. CDR3 protein: CASSYSHGEGYTF. DNA for the CDR3: TGTGCCAGCAGTTACTCCCACGGGGAGGGCTACACCTTC.

This clonotype was found many times. This sequence joins TRBV7-2 and TRBJ2-1; TRBD1 agrees at 9 bases. The V segment lost 3 bases and the J segment 5 bases; nucleotides outside the gene matches: 5. CDR1 and CDR2 (germline): SGHTA, FQGNSA. The CDR3 has 15 residues. The CDR3 here is CASSFRRQGDNEQFF. In DNA, the CDR3 is TGTGCCAGCAGCTTCCGACGACAGGGGGACAATGAGCAGTTCTTC. The full variable domain, rest sourced from reference TRBV7-2 and TRBJ2-1, is GAGVSQSPSNKVTEKGKDVELRCDPISGHTALYWYRQSLGQGLEFLIYFQGNSAPDKSGLPSDRFSAERTGGSVSTLTIQRTQQEDSAVYLCASSFRRQGDNEQFFGPGTRLTVL.

Note on this clonotype: A much larger clone differs by one base, so this may be a read error. This chain joins TRBV15 and TRBJ1-1; D is ambiguous. Germline CDR1 is LNHNV and CDR2 is YYDKDF (reference sequence). The CDR3 consists of 13 residues. The DNA of the CDR3 is TGTGACACCAGCAGAGTTCTACCCACTGAAGCTTTCTTT. It yields the protein CDTSRVLPTEAFF. Using reference TRBV15 and TRBJ1-1 for the parts outside the CDR3, the full variable domain is DAMVIQNPRYQVTQFGKPVTLSCSQTLNHNVMYWYQQKSSQAPKLLFHYYDKDFNNEADTPDNFQSRRPNTSFCFLDIRSPGLGDTAMYLCDTSRVLPTEAFFGQGTRLTVV.

This clonotype was counted many times. The rearrangement uses TRBV5-1 and TRBJ2-3; weak D call: TRBD1 (6 bases). V lost 3 bases and J lost 4, with 12 bases in between. This CDR3 region has 14 residues. Germline V gene lookup returns CDR1 SGHRS and CDR2 YFSETQ. The CDR3 reads CASSSTGSPDTQYF. In nucleotides, the CDR3 is TGCGCCAGCAGCTCTACAGGGAGCCCAGATACGCAGTATTTT.